The 23 T cell receptor beta chains given below trace back to one sample, sequenced in a study of regulatory T cells in long-lasting Graves disease. Time point noted: newly diagnosed GD, antithyroid drugs for less than 3 months. Extracted PBMC RNA gave rise to the TCR library. For TCR beta, libraries came from iRepertoire HTBI primers and Arm-PCR of CDR3 regions. TCRdb processed the multiplex PCR reads anew with MiXCR; each CDR3 protein has one entry. The repertoire holds more than 400,000 distinct CDR3 sequences, with 16% as singletons. Another study also made use of these data, one on T cells in Graves' hyperthyroidism and ophthalmopathy.

Sequencing used peripheral blood mononuclear cells (PBMCs), obtained at new diagnosis, from a patient treated with antithyroid drugs. The receptors stem from a woman in her 30s with Graves disease.

This clonotype occurred a few times. A much larger clone lies one base from this, so it may be a read error. The rearrangement links TRBV11-2 to TRBJ2-3; D not resolved. The DNA end is a closer match to TRBJ1-5, so the J assignment may be wrong. CDR1 and CDR2 (germline): SGHAT, FQNNGV. CDR3 length: 13 amino acids. The CDR3 bases are TGTGCCAGCGCGGGAGGGCCAAGGGATACGCAGCATTTT. It yields the protein CASAGGPRDTQHF.

This clonotype has at least ten counts. This chain joins TRBV29-1 and TRBJ2-7, with TRBD2 matching 10 bases. The CDR3 has 15 residues. With V trimmed by 3 bases and J by 0 bases, 5 bases remained unmatched. CDR1 and CDR2 from the germline V gene are SQVTM and ANQGSEA. For the CDR3, the DNA is TGCAGCGTTGAGTCACTAGCGGGAACCTCCTACGAGCAGTACTTC. It translates to CSVESLAGTSYEQYF.

This chain joins TRBV24-1 and TRBJ2-1; TRBD2 agrees at 8 bases. Per the germline V gene, CDR1 is KGHDR and CDR2 is SFDVKD. The CDR3 length is 16 residues. The trim removed 4 bases at V and 12 bases at J, leaving 16 bases unmatched. The CDR3 region has the DNA TGTGCCACCAGTGACGCTCCGGGACTAGGGTCCATTGGGCAGTTCTTC. Encoded protein: CATSDAPGLGSIGQFF.

This clonotype was recorded a few times. The chain uses TRBV18 and TRBJ2-4; D not resolved. V dropped 0 bases and J dropped 1 base, with 16 bases sitting between them. This CDR3 has 18 residues. Germline values: CDR1 KGHSH, CDR2 LQKENI. CDR3: CASSPPLRAATAKNIQYF. Here the CDR3 DNA reads TGTGCCAGCTCACCACCGTTGAGAGCCGCTACTGCCAAAAACATTCAGTACTTC.

The chain recombines TRBV12-3 or TRBV12-4 with TRBJ2-1, with unresolved D. The CDR3 spans 18 residues. The V end was cut by 5 bases, the J end by 2 bases, with 22 bases between. For the CDR3, the DNA is TGTGCCAGCAGTCCCGCCGCGTATTTTACCGGTCCCTACAATGAGCAGTTCTTC. This translates into CASSPAAYFTGPYNEQFF.

This clonotype was recorded a few times. This sequence joins TRBV29-1 and TRBJ2-7, with TRBD1 matching over 8 bases. The CDR3 contains 13 residues. Germline V gene lookup returns CDR1 SQVTM and CDR2 ANQGSEA. Trimming at V came to 6 bases and at J to 3 bases, leaving 7 bases not matched to a gene. DNA for the CDR3: TGCAGCGTAGCTACGGACAGGGTCTACGAGCAGTACTTC. Translating it yields CSVATDRVYEQYF.

There are a few counts of this clonotype. This chain joins TRBV29-1 and TRBJ1-3; D uncertain. Germline values: CDR1 SQVTM, CDR2 ANQGSEA. This CDR3 comprises 11 residues. Trimming cost V 3 bases and J 8 bases, with 8 bases left between them. The CDR3, as DNA: TGCAGCGTTGAGGACGGGTACACCATATATTTT. The encoded protein is CSVEDGYTIYF.

About this clonotype itself: A much more abundant neighbour one base away suggests this may be a read error. The CDR3 end shows no conserved phenylalanine or tryptophan, and so a read error is likely. The J gene is TRBJ2-5, the V gene TRBV29-1, with 12 bases identical to TRBD2. Germline V gives CDR1 SQVTM, CDR2 ANQGSEA. This CDR3 spans 15 amino acids. V was clipped by 7 bases and J by 4 bases; unmatched bases: 10. In DNA form, the CDR3 reads TGCAGCGCCCTACCTAGCGGGAGGGCTGGAGAGACCCAGTACCTC. This translates into CSALPSGRAGETQYL.

This clonotype occurred many times. This sequence joins TRBV28 and TRBJ1-1; D gene ambiguous. The germline V gene has CDR1 MDHEN and CDR2 SYDVKM. The CDR3 has 14 amino acids. V was clipped by 1 base and J by 6 bases, with 12 bases between them. The CDR3 region has the DNA TGTGCCAGCAGTTTATCTCCCGGTCGCGCTGAAGCTTTCTTT. Translating it yields CASSLSPGRAEAFF. Together with reference TRBV28 and TRBJ1-1, the CDR3 gives the full variable domain: DVKVTQSSRYLVKRTGEKVFLECVQDMDHENMFWYRQDPGLGLRLIYFSYDVKMKEKGDIPEGYSVSREKKERFSLILESASTNQTSMYLCASSLSPGRAEAFFGQGTRLTVV.

This clonotype was counted between two and nine times. This chain links TRBV11-2 with TRBJ2-1; D not certain. This CDR3 comprises 14 residues. V gave up 5 bases and J gave up 6 bases, with 14 bases separating them. Germline-derived CDR1 and CDR2 are SGHAT and FQNNGV. CDR3 protein: CASSRSGRLNEQFF. The CDR3 DNA follows: TGTGCCAGCAGCCGCTCAGGTAGGCTCAATGAGCAGTTCTTC.

This clonotype was detected many times. The rearrangement joins TRBV30 to TRBJ1-2; no firm D call. Germline CDR1 and CDR2: GTSNPN and SVGIG (reference sequence). Trimming cost V 3 bases and J 7 bases, with 12 bases left between them. The CDR3 has 12 amino acids. This CDR3 is CAWRSIVRGYTF. CDR3 nucleotides: TGTGCCTGGAGGTCGATCGTACGTGGCTACACCTTC.

This clonotype has more than one count but fewer than ten. The chain links TRBV11-1 to TRBJ2-1; 11 bases fit TRBD2. V gave up 1 base and J gave up 4 bases; unmatched junction bases: 9. This CDR3 region has 18 residues. The germline V gene encodes CDR1 SGHAT and CDR2 FQDESV (reference sequence). The CDR3 sequence: CASSLGGGLAEYYNEQFF. In nucleotides, the CDR3 is TGTGCCAGCAGCTTAGGGGGGGGACTAGCGGAATATTACAATGAGCAGTTCTTC.

This clonotype appeared many times. The chain carries TRBV20-1 and TRBJ2-7; perhaps D is TRBD1 or TRBD2 (6 bases each). CDR1 and CDR2 from the germline V gene are DFQATT and SNEGSKA (reference sequence). CDR3 size: 14 residues. Trimming took 0 bases from V and 4 from J, leaving 13 bases between them. CDR3 DNA sequence: TGCAGTGCTAGAGATCCGGGGGCGCATTACGAGCAGTACTTC. It codes for CSARDPGAHYEQYF.

Many counts were recorded for this clonotype. The V gene is TRBV25-1, the J gene TRBJ2-2; 9 bases agree with TRBD1. Germline values: CDR1 MGHDK, CDR2 SYGVNS. There are 16 residues in the CDR3. V shed 8 bases and J 4 bases; nucleotides not matched to a gene: 11. The CDR3 coding sequence is TGTGCCAGCCCTCCCTTCGGGACAGGGATCACCGGGGAGCTGTTTTTT. It specifies CASPPFGTGITGELFF.

This clonotype was detected ten times or more. The genes are TRBV24-1 and TRBJ2-6; 8 nucleotides line up with TRBD1. Germline CDR1 is KGHDR and CDR2 is SFDVKD. The CDR3 spans 16 residues. After removal of 10 bases from V and 4 bases from J, the junction contained 11 bases not matched to a gene. CDR3 sequence reads: CATSDLRGPGANVLTF. The CDR3 bases are TGTGCCACTTCCGACCTCAGGGGGCCCGGGGCCAACGTCCTGACTTTC.

Turning to this clonotype: At one of its ends the junction is not consistent with the germline gene, which may arise from a read error. This rearrangement joins TRBV4-3 to TRBJ2-7, with D possibly matching TRBD1 (5 bases). CDR1 is LGHNA and CDR2 is YSLEER in the germline V gene. There are 15 residues in the CDR3. The CDR3 sequence is CVSSQDYRTRGEQYF. The CDR3 DNA is TGCGTCAGCAGCCAAGATTACAGGACCCGCGGCGAGCAGTACTTC.

This chain joins TRBV6-5 and TRBJ2-4, with no clear D. From germline, CDR1 is MNHEY and CDR2 SVGAGI. Trimming left V 2 bases short and J 0 bases short, with 11 bases between. This CDR3 has 16 amino acids. For the CDR3, the DNA is TGTGCCAGCAGTTACCTGGAGCCCCAAGCCAAAAACATTCAGTACTTC. Its protein product is CASSYLEPQAKNIQYF.

This clonotype was counted many times. CDR3 residues: CASNRGISEQYF. CDR3 nucleotides: TGTGCCAGCAATAGGGGGATAAGCGAGCAGTACTTC. The chain joins TRBV28 to TRBJ2-7, with D possibly being TRBD1 (6 bases). The V and J ends lost 7 bases and 6 bases respectively, with 13 bases between them. This CDR3 has 12 amino acids. The germline CDR1 and CDR2 sequences are MDHEN and SYDVKM.

This clonotype was seen ten or more times. The V and J genes are TRBV7-2 and TRBJ2-1; D not resolved. The CDR3 sequence is 13 residues long. Trimming pared 4 bases from V and 8 bases from J, leaving 12 bases between. Germline V gives CDR1 SGHTA, CDR2 FQGNSA. The CDR3 reads CASSSPTSDEQFF. For the CDR3, the DNA is TGTGCCAGCAGCTCCCCGACGAGCGATGAGCAGTTCTTC.

This clonotype was detected ten times or more. V gene TRBV27 combines with J gene TRBJ1-1; 7 positions match TRBD1. Germline V gene data show CDR1 as MNHEY and CDR2 as SMNVEV (reference sequence). The CDR3 is made up of 12 amino acids. The V gene end was trimmed by 5 bases and the J gene end by 10 bases; junction bases not matched to a gene: 7. The CDR3 DNA follows: TGTGCCAGCAGTACTTCAGGGGGGCCAGCTTTCTTT. Encoded protein: CASSTSGGPAFF.

This rearrangement joins TRBV3-1 to TRBJ1-1, with TRBD1 matching over 7 bases. The CDR3 is made up of 13 amino acids. V was pared by 7 bases and J by 6 bases, with 8 bases of the junction left unmatched. Germline loops: CDR1 LGHDT, CDR2 YNNKEL (reference sequence). The CDR3 sequence is CASNSGGQPEAFF. The CDR3 DNA follows: TGTGCCAGCAACTCGGGGGGACAGCCTGAAGCTTTCTTT. Drawing the rest from reference TRBV3-1 and TRBJ1-1, the complete variable domain is DTAVSQTPKYLVTQMGNDKSIKCEQNLGHDTMYWYKQDSKKFLKIMFSYNNKELIINETVPNRFSPKSPDKAHLNLHINSLELGDSAVYFCASNSGGQPEAFFGQGTRLTVV.

This clonotype was seen repeatedly, ten times or more. This sequence joins TRBV29-1 and TRBJ2-4, with 9 bases identical to TRBD1. V was clipped by 6 bases and J by 5 bases; unmatched bases: 2. The CDR3 length is 12 residues. CDR1 SQVTM and CDR2 ANQGSEA come from the germline V gene. CDR3 loop: CSVGQGENIQYF. In nucleotides, the CDR3 is TGCAGCGTGGGACAGGGAGAAAACATTCAGTACTTC.

Many counts were recorded for this clonotype. The J gene is TRBJ2-1, the V gene TRBV7-2, with TRBD2 as a possible D gene (6 bases). V shed 5 bases and J shed 5 bases, with 10 bases lying between them. Germline V lookup: CDR1 SGHTA, CDR2 FQGNSA. This CDR3 is built from 13 residues. CDR3 DNA sequence: TGTGCCAGCAGCCCGGGACTTCACAATGAGCAGTTCTTC. Translating gives CASSPGLHNEQFF. The full variable domain, rest sourced from reference TRBV7-2 and TRBJ2-1, is GAGVSQSPSNKVTEKGKDVELRCDPISGHTALYWYRQSLGQGLEFLIYFQGNSAPDKSGLPSDRFSAERTGGSVSTLTIQRTQQEDSAVYLCASSPGLHNEQFFGPGTRLTVL.